The 23 T cell receptor beta chains below were found in one sample sequenced in a study of cytomegalovirus exposure and HLA in healthy donors. PCR used 60 Vbeta primers and 13 Jbeta primers. TCRdb's copy holds only in-frame clones and misses some; the assay was immunoSEQ multiplex PCR. This sample yields around 110,000 clones, of which 9% to 10% are seen a single time; less than 4% belongs to the top ten. The sample consisted of PBMCs. Receptor source: a young man in good health and CMV-seronegative.

This clone was detected a few times. V gene TRBV9 combines with J gene TRBJ2-7; D unresolved. Germline V gene data show CDR1 as SGDLS and CDR2 as YYNGEE. This CDR3 has 12 residues. Trimming took 2 bases from V and 5 from J, leaving 8 bases between them. In DNA form, the CDR3 reads TGTGCCAGCAGCGTGGGCCTGGACGAGCAGTACTTC. Its translation is CASSVGLDEQYF.

The chain employs TRBV6-6 and TRBJ1-5; D is unresolved. Trimming stripped 6 bases from V and 4 bases from J, with 10 bases between. Germline V gives CDR1 MNHNY, CDR2 SVGAGI (reference sequence). CDR3 size: 13 residues. CDR3 residues: CASSLTENQPQHF. The DNA for the CDR3 is TGTGCCAGCAGCTTAACAGAGAATCAGCCCCAGCATTTT.

The chain uses TRBV7-2 and TRBJ2-3; TRBD2 agrees at 9 bases. CDR1 and CDR2 from the germline V gene are SGHTA and FQGNSA. CDR3 size: 17 residues. V shed 1 base and J 6 bases; nucleotides not matched to a gene: 11. CDR3 DNA: TGTGCCAGCAGCTTAGGGGTTAGCGGGAGTTCAGGGGATACGCAGTATTTT. Translated: CASSLGVSGSSGDTQYF.

This sequence joins TRBV6-4 and TRBJ2-3, with 11 bases matching TRBD2. This CDR3 comprises 15 residues. CDR1 and CDR2 from the germline V gene are MRHNA and SNTAGT. V lost 3 bases, J lost 4 bases, and 3 bases stayed unmatched. The CDR3 spells CASSDSGGAADTQYF. DNA for the CDR3: TGTGCCAGCAGTGATAGCGGGGGGGCCGCAGATACGCAGTATTTT.

This chain joins TRBV28 and TRBJ1-1; D unresolved. This CDR3 region has 12 residues. CDR1 is MDHEN and CDR2 is SYDVKM in the germline V gene. The germline V and J ends were trimmed by 5 bases and 5 bases, with 9 bases remaining between them. The CDR3 is CASSRRGTEAFF. CDR3 sequence (DNA): TGTGCCAGCAGTCGAAGAGGGACTGAAGCTTTCTTT.

The gene calls are TRBV19 and TRBJ2-5; tentatively, D is TRBD1 (7 bases). V was cut by 3 bases and J by 4 bases, with 21 bases left in between. CDR1 LNHDA and CDR2 SQIVND come from the germline V gene (reference sequence). The CDR3 loop spans 17 amino acids. The CDR3 nucleotides read TGTGCCAGTAGTATGGGCAGGGGGGATTTAGAAGGAGAGACCCAGTACTTC. It encodes CASSMGRGDLEGETQYF.

This clone was observed a few times. The junction departs from germline at one end; a sequencing error may be responsible. Other DNA sequences in this sample translate to the same CDR3. The rearrangement links TRBV5-1 to TRBJ2-6; tentative D call: TRBD1 (6 bases). The CDR3 has 16 amino acids. Germline loops: CDR1 SGHRS, CDR2 YFSETQ. CDR3 DNA: TGCGCCAGCAGCTTGGGTGGACAGACCGGGGCTAACGTCCTGACTTTC. It translates to CASSLGGQTGANVLTF.

The CDR3 DNA reads TGTGCCAGCAGCTTAGTTTTGGAGCAGCCCCAGCATTTT. The encoded protein is CASSLVLEQPQHF. V and J are TRBV11-2 and TRBJ1-5; D call uncertain. Trimming took off 1 base at V and 7 bases at J, with 8 bases between the two ends. Per germline, CDR1 SGHAT and CDR2 FQNNGV. CDR3 size: 13 residues.

Here the CDR3 reads CASSGDRVLSDTQYF. The CDR3 coding sequence is TGTGCAAGTTCGGGGGACAGGGTTTTATCAGATACGCAGTATTTT. The chain employs TRBV19 and TRBJ2-3, with 9 bases aligning to TRBD1. The length of the CDR3 is 15 residues. CDR1 LNHDA and CDR2 SQIVND come from the germline V gene (reference sequence).

This chain joins TRBV6-4 and TRBJ2-7, with D maybe TRBD1 (5 bases). Trimming removed 2 bases from V and 3 bases from J, with 8 bases in between. Germline loops: CDR1 MRHNA, CDR2 SNTAGT. This CDR3 spans 13 amino acids. CDR3 residues: CASSDADSYEQYF. CDR3 DNA sequence: TGTGCCAGCAGTGACGCCGACAGCTACGAGCAGTACTTC.

The chain has TRBV30 and TRBJ1-2, with TRBD1 identical over 9 bases. The CDR3 covers 14 residues. V shed 1 base and J 6 bases; nucleotides not matched to a gene: 6. Germline lookup yields CDR1 GTSNPN and CDR2 SVGIG (reference sequence). The CDR3 nucleotides read TGTGCCTGGAGTGGGGGACAGGGTCGTAATGGCTACACCTTC. Translating gives CAWSGGQGRNGYTF.

The chain is built from TRBV18 and TRBJ1-1; 8 bases agree with TRBD1. The CDR3 sequence is 12 residues long. The germline V gene encodes CDR1 KGHSH and CDR2 LQKENI. J gave up 6 bases and V 5 bases, and 2 bases lay outside the gene matches. This CDR3 is CASSVQGAEAFF. The CDR3 DNA is TGTGCCAGCTCAGTACAGGGGGCTGAAGCTTTCTTT.

The chain uses TRBV5-4 and TRBJ2-7; TRBD1 aligns across 11 bases. This CDR3 contains 14 residues. Germline V CDR1 and CDR2: SGHNT, YYREEE (reference sequence). Trimming took 3 bases from V and 6 from J; bases not matched to a gene: 5. Here the CDR3 reads CASSSRDRGSEQYF. CDR3 DNA sequence: TGTGCCAGCAGCTCCCGGGACAGGGGGTCCGAGCAGTACTTC. The entire variable domain, with the rest obtained from reference TRBV5-4 and TRBJ2-7, is as follows: ETGVTQSPTHLIKTRGQQVTLRCSSQSGHNTVSWYQQALGQGPQFIFQYYREEENGRGNFPPRFSGLQFPNYSSELNVNALELDDSALYLCASSSRDRGSEQYFGPGTRLTVT.

The chain is built from TRBV19 and TRBJ2-3, with D perhaps TRBD2 (5 bases). Trimming removed 3 bases from V and 2 bases from J, with 9 bases in between. This CDR3 region has 14 residues. Germline V CDR1 and CDR2: LNHDA, SQIVND (reference sequence). CDR3 sequence: CASSIPGDTDTQYF. CDR3 DNA: TGTGCCAGTAGTATTCCCGGGGACACAGATACGCAGTATTTT.

This clone was counted only a few times. This sequence joins TRBV28 and TRBJ2-3, with TRBD1 identical over 7 bases. J was trimmed by 3 bases and V by 7 bases; bases with no gene match: 13. Per germline, CDR1 MDHEN and CDR2 SYDVKM. This CDR3 is 16 amino acids long. Here the CDR3 reads CASIGTVRKSTDTQYF. As DNA, the CDR3 is TGTGCCAGCATCGGGACAGTTCGGAAGTCTACAGATACGCAGTATTTT. Supplemented by reference TRBV28 and TRBJ2-3, the full variable domain reads DVKVTQSSRYLVKRTGEKVFLECVQDMDHENMFWYRQDPGLGLRLIYFSYDVKMKEKGDIPEGYSVSREKKERFSLILESASTNQTSMYLCASIGTVRKSTDTQYFGPGTRLTVL.

Comment on this clone: Other nucleotide sequences from this sample produce the same CDR3. J is TRBJ2-1 and V is TRBV5-1, with a tentative D call TRBD1 (5 bases). The CDR3 contains 14 residues. The germline V gene encodes CDR1 SGHRS and CDR2 YFSETQ. Trimming shortened V by 4 bases and J by 0 bases, and 8 bases separated the two germline ends. The DNA for the CDR3 is TGCGCCAGCAGCCTCGACAGCTCCTACAATGAGCAGTTCTTC. The encoded protein is CASSLDSSYNEQFF.

This clone was seen only a few times. The rearrangement links TRBV12-1 to TRBJ1-5. TRBV12-1 is reported as a pseudogene. The CDR3 totals 15 residues. CDR3 amino acids: CASSPPGGGFQPQHF. CDR3 coding DNA: TGTGCCAGCAGCCCCCCCGGGGGAGGATTTCAGCCCCAGCATTTT.

The chain combines TRBV29-1 with TRBJ2-5; no clear D. This CDR3 is built from 13 residues. V was pared by 3 bases and J by 2 bases, with 10 bases between. The germline V gene has CDR1 SQVTM and CDR2 ANQGSEA. In DNA form, the CDR3 reads TGCAGCGTTGACAGGCAACAACAAGAGACCCAGTACTTC. Protein product: CSVDRQQQETQYF.

This clone was detected a few times. The J gene is TRBJ2-2, the V gene TRBV6-1, with TRBD1 as a possible D gene (5 bases). This CDR3 comprises 16 residues. Germline V gives CDR1 MNHNS, CDR2 SASEGT. Trimming took 2 bases from V and 4 from J, leaving 14 bases between them. CDR3 coding DNA: TGTGCCAGCAGTGAAACTTGGGGCTCCCGCACCGGGGAGCTGTTTTTT. Translated: CASSETWGSRTGELFF.

The rearrangement joins TRBV4-1 to TRBJ1-1; 7 bases match TRBD1. V gave up 3 bases and J gave up 4 bases; unmatched junction bases: 8. The CDR3 contains 15 residues. Germline V gene lookup returns CDR1 MGHRA and CDR2 YSYEKL. The CDR3 DNA reads TGCGCCAGCAGCCAGCACGGGACAGTAGGCACTGAAGCTTTCTTT. Amino acid sequence: CASSQHGTVGTEAFF.

CDR3 in amino acids: CASSEGTGGLDEQFF. In DNA form, the CDR3 reads TGCGCCAGCAGTGAAGGGACAGGGGGTCTGGATGAGCAGTTCTTC. The genes are TRBV10-1 and TRBJ2-1; 11 nucleotides agree with TRBD1. J lost 8 bases, V lost 3 bases, and 6 bases had no gene match. The CDR3 covers 15 residues. In germline, CDR1 is WNHNN, CDR2 SYGVQD (reference sequence).

The V and J genes are TRBV7-2 and TRBJ2-3; D gene uncertain. There are 12 residues in the CDR3. Trimming cost V 6 bases and J 2 bases, with 6 bases left between them. The germline gives CDR1 SGHTA, CDR2 FQGNSA. The CDR3 loop is CASSPITDTQYF. In DNA form, the CDR3 reads TGTGCCAGCAGTCCAATCACAGATACGCAGTATTTT.

V and J are TRBV7-2 and TRBJ1-2; D gene ambiguous. The CDR3 has 14 residues. Trimming shortened V by 5 bases and J by 0 bases, and 10 bases separated the two germline ends. Germline values: CDR1 SGHTA, CDR2 FQGNSA. As DNA, the CDR3 is TGTGCCAGCAGCCCACGGCGGGCTAACTATGGCTACACCTTC. Translated: CASSPRRANYGYTF.